Following are 24 T cell receptor beta chains from one sample sequenced in a study of blood T cell repertoires in COVID-19 (dated by TCRdb to 2018 to 2021). The receptor library was made with the immunoSEQ multiplex PCR assay. This is the immuneACCESS table as TCRdb keeps it, with only in-frame sequences that have V and J called. A part of the clones is gone; compared with another copy, unresolved V genes explain less than half, and the rest is unexplained. This sample lists a few hundred thousand clones; roughly 75% were detected once. The ten largest account for 7.2% of the sample. The sample comprised peripheral blood. All receptors derive from a woman in her 70s with acute or convalescent COVID-19.

V and J are TRBV6-5 and TRBJ1-1; D is uncertain. V lost 0 bases and J 0 bases, leaving 5 bases between the germline ends. CDR1 is MNHEY, CDR2 SVGAGI, per germline. The CDR3 loop spans 14 amino acids. CDR3 nucleotide sequence: TGTGCCAGCAGTTACTCGAGTATGAACACTGAAGCTTTCTTT. Translation: CASSYSSMNTEAFF.

The chain recombines TRBV5-4 with TRBJ2-1; D is possibly TRBD2 (6 bases). The CDR3 is 17 residues long. V lost 1 base and J 7 bases, leaving 21 bases between the germline ends. Germline values: CDR1 SGHNT, CDR2 YYREEE (reference sequence). CDR3 DNA: TGTGCCAGCAGCTTGTCCCCCTCGCGGGGAAAAGAGAATGAGCAGTTCTTC. It is translated as CASSLSPSRGKENEQFF.

The chain has TRBV12-5 and TRBJ2-2; 7 bases agree with TRBD2. This CDR3 spans 17 amino acids. Germline V CDR1 and CDR2: LGHNT, FRNRAP. With 1 base clipped from V and 2 bases from J, the junction kept 7 bases outside the gene matches. The CDR3 sequence is CASGLDRSGANTGELFF. The CDR3 DNA sequence: TGTGCTAGTGGTTTGGACCGGAGCGGGGCAAACACCGGGGAGCTGTTTTTT.

The count of this clone is one. The genes are TRBV24-1 and TRBJ2-3; 10 nucleotides line up with TRBD2. This CDR3 is built from 16 residues. The V segment lost 4 bases and the J segment 7 bases; nucleotides outside the gene matches: 10. The germline V gene encodes CDR1 KGHDR and CDR2 SFDVKD. This CDR3 is CATSDTTSGPGNTQYF. The DNA of the CDR3 is TGTGCCACCAGTGACACGACTAGCGGGCCTGGGAATACGCAGTATTTT.

The chain couples TRBV7-2 to TRBJ1-1, with 8 positions matching TRBD1. CDR3 length: 15 amino acids. The junction had 5 bases not matched to a gene; V was cut back by 1 base and J by 4 bases. The germline CDR1 and CDR2 sequences are SGHTA and FQGNSA. The CDR3 DNA reads TGTGCCAGCAGCTTAGGACAGGGGATAGGCACTGAAGCTTTCTTT. Translating it yields CASSLGQGIGTEAFF.

The chain is built from TRBV2 and TRBJ1-6; 8 nucleotides agree with TRBD1. J lost 9 bases, V lost 3 bases, and 7 bases had no gene match. This CDR3 comprises 15 residues. The germline V gene has CDR1 SNHLY and CDR2 FYNNEI. CDR3 DNA: TGTGCCAGCAGTGACTTCGGACAGGGTGGTTCACCCCTCCACTTT. It encodes CASSDFGQGGSPLHF.

This clone was seen ten or more times. The genes are TRBV7-3 and TRBJ2-2; TRBD1 might be the D (5 bases). With 6 bases removed from V and 1 base from J, the gap between germline ends came to 9 bases. There are 14 residues in the CDR3. CDR1 and CDR2 from the germline V gene are SGHTA and FQGTGA. CDR3: CASSLTGNTGELFF. As DNA, the CDR3 is TGTGCCAGCAGTCTAACAGGGAACACCGGGGAGCTGTTTTTT.

This clone occurred a few times. The chain recombines TRBV12-3 or TRBV12-4 with TRBJ1-1; D not certain. The CDR3 has 13 residues. Trimming pared 6 bases from V and 5 bases from J, leaving 13 bases between. DNA of the CDR3: TGTGCCAGCAGATCTGAGGGAGTTACTGAAGCTTTCTTT. Translated, it gives CASRSEGVTEAFF.

The J gene is TRBJ2-7, the V gene TRBV3-1 (or the pseudogene TRBV3-2), with D possibly TRBD2 on 6 matching bases. V gave up 4 bases and J gave up 0 bases, with 13 bases separating them. This CDR3 is built from 15 residues. Germline V CDR1 and CDR2: LGHDT, YNNKEL (reference sequence). The DNA of the CDR3 is TGTGCCAGCAGCCGCAGACTAGACCTCTCCTACGAGCAGTACTTC. Amino acids: CASSRRLDLSYEQYF.

This chain joins TRBV5-1 and TRBJ1-6, with a tentative D call TRBD1 (6 bases). CDR1 is SGHRS and CDR2 is YFSETQ in the germline V gene. The V and J ends lost 4 bases and 11 bases respectively, with 19 bases between them. The CDR3 contains 15 residues. This CDR3 is CASSLQLGAGAPLHF. DNA of the CDR3: TGCGCCAGCAGCCTTCAGCTGGGGGCAGGGGCACCCCTCCACTTT.

The rearrangement uses TRBV19 and TRBJ2-3; a possible D gene is TRBD2 (7 bases). V dropped 6 bases and J dropped 1 base, with 17 bases sitting between them. The CDR3 spans 16 residues. Germline CDR1 LNHDA, CDR2 SQIVND (reference sequence). CDR3 DNA sequence: TGTGCCAGTAGCCACCCCGGGGGGCCGGGCACAGATACGCAGTATTTT. It codes for CASSHPGGPGTDTQYF.

The genes are TRBV30 and TRBJ1-2; 7 bases match TRBD1. Germline V CDR1 and CDR2: GTSNPN, SVGIG (reference sequence). CDR3 length equals 17 residues. V lost 3 bases to trimming and J lost 5 bases; unmatched junction nucleotides: 18. CDR3 region: CAWRRGGSGTAIYGYTF. DNA of the CDR3: TGTGCCTGGAGGCGAGGGGGCTCCGGGACAGCGATATATGGCTACACCTTC.

This clone has only one observation. V and J are TRBV5-5 and TRBJ2-3; a possible D gene is TRBD2 (6 bases). V was clipped by 4 bases and J by 8 bases, with 17 bases between them. The CDR3 runs to 14 residues. Germline V gene data show CDR1 as SGHKS and CDR2 as YYEKEE (reference sequence). CDR3 region: CASSHTGDPGTQYF. Here the CDR3 DNA reads TGTGCCAGCAGCCACACGGGGGACCCGGGTACGCAGTATTTT.

The chain recombines TRBV7-3 with TRBJ2-2, with D uncertain. Germline lookup yields CDR1 SGHTA and CDR2 FQGTGA. The CDR3 covers 14 residues. Trimming left V 4 bases short and J 7 bases short, with 13 bases between. As DNA, the CDR3 is TGTGCCAGCAGCTCTAGAGCCGGTAACGGGGAGCTGTTTTTT. Translation gives CASSSRAGNGELFF.

The chain employs TRBV2 and TRBJ2-7; 11 bases are shared with TRBD1. V was clipped by 7 bases and J by 7 bases; unmatched bases: 9. Germline-derived CDR1 and CDR2 are SNHLY and FYNNEI. There are 14 residues in the CDR3. The CDR3 protein is CASTQWTGGREQYF. Written as DNA, the CDR3 is TGTGCCAGCACCCAATGGACAGGGGGCAGGGAGCAGTACTTC.

This clone was recorded a few times. This sequence joins TRBV5-6 and TRBJ2-6, with a tentative D call TRBD1 (5 bases). The CDR3 covers 15 residues. Germline CDR1 and CDR2: SGHDT and YYEEEE. Trimming took 5 bases from V and 1 from J, leaving 10 bases between them. The CDR3 bases are TGTGCCAGCAGTACAGGTCTGTCTGGGGCCAACGTCCTGACTTTC. Its protein is CASSTGLSGANVLTF. The full variable domain, in which reference TRBV5-6 and TRBJ2-6 provide the parts outside the CDR3, is DAGVTQSPTHLIKTRGQQVTLRCSPKSGHDTVSWYQQALGQGPQFIFQYYEEEERQRGNFPDRFSGHQFPNYSSELNVNALLLGDSALYLCASSTGLSGANVLTFGAGSRLTVL.

This chain links TRBV3-1 (or the pseudogene TRBV3-2) with TRBJ2-4; 7 bases map to TRBD2. Trimming at V came to 1 base and at J to 13 bases, leaving 4 bases not matched to a gene. This CDR3 has 12 residues. Per germline, CDR1 LGHDT and CDR2 YNNKEL (reference sequence). This CDR3 is CASSQVGGNQYF. DNA for the CDR3: TGTGCCAGCAGCCAAGTGGGGGGGAACCAGTACTTC.

The chain has TRBV5-8 and TRBJ2-1, with 8 bases fitting TRBD1. V trimming: 4 bases; J trimming: 3 bases; junction bases outside the gene matches: 3. The CDR3 sequence is 14 residues long. Germline-derived CDR1 and CDR2 are SGHTS and YDEGEE. The chain's CDR3 is CASSLGTGYNEQFF. The DNA for the CDR3 is TGTGCCAGCAGCCTCGGGACAGGCTACAATGAGCAGTTCTTC.

The chain combines TRBV28 with TRBJ2-5; 9 positions match TRBD1. Germline lookup yields CDR1 MDHEN and CDR2 SYDVKM. This CDR3 spans 18 amino acids. V dropped 5 bases and J dropped 5; count of bases not matched to a gene: 18. CDR3 DNA sequence: TGTGCCAGCAGTGTGACAGGGGGGTTTTGGGGATGGGAGGAGACCCAGTACTTC. It codes for CASSVTGGFWGWEETQYF.

A single count supports this clone. The rearrangement uses TRBV9 and TRBJ1-3; the D is unclear. Trimming removed 2 bases at V and 0 bases at J, with 9 bases between. Germline CDR1 reads SGDLS; CDR2 reads YYNGEE. CDR3 length: 15 amino acids. The CDR3 reads CASSVGLYSGNTIYF. The DNA of the CDR3 is TGTGCCAGCAGCGTCGGACTCTACTCTGGAAACACCATATATTTT.

The chain couples TRBV7-2 to TRBJ2-4; perhaps TRBD2 as D (5 bases). Germline V gene data show CDR1 as SGHTA and CDR2 as FQGNSA. The CDR3 is made up of 14 amino acids. Trimming stripped 3 bases from V and 6 bases from J, with 12 bases between. As DNA, the CDR3 is TGTGCCAGCAGCTTTACCAGCGGTTTAAACATTCAGTACTTC. It codes for CASSFTSGLNIQYF.

This clone was seen only a few times. This chain joins TRBV18 and TRBJ2-7; 7 bases agree with TRBD1. Germline V gene sequence: CDR1 KGHSH, CDR2 LQKENI. The CDR3 has 13 amino acids. Trimming removed 6 bases from V and 4 bases from J; junction bases left unmatched: 6. CDR3 protein: CASSSQGQYEQYV. The CDR3 DNA sequence: TGTGCCAGCTCGTCACAGGGGCAATACGAGCAGTACGTC.

The chain carries TRBV5-1 and TRBJ1-2, with D hard to call. Trimming shortened V by 3 bases and J by 8 bases, and 17 bases separated the two germline ends. Germline assignment: CDR1 SGHRS and CDR2 YFSETQ. This CDR3 spans 14 amino acids. CDR3 in amino acids: CASSSPLPSGGYTF. The CDR3 DNA reads TGCGCCAGCAGCTCACCCCTCCCTAGCGGGGGCTACACCTTC. Drawing the rest from reference TRBV5-1 and TRBJ1-2, the complete variable domain is KAGVTQTPRYLIKTRGQQVTLSCSPISGHRSVSWYQQTPGQGLQFLFEYFSETQRNKGNFPGRFSGRQFSNSRSEMNVSTLELGDSALYLCASSSPLPSGGYTFGSGTRLTVV.

The chain has TRBV6-1 and TRBJ2-2; 7 bases fit TRBD2. Unmatched junction bases numbered 14, after V lost 3 bases and J lost 10 bases. The CDR3 has 16 amino acids. The germline V gene has CDR1 MNHNS and CDR2 SASEGT. The CDR3 DNA is TGTGCCAGCAGTGACGCACCGGGACTACCTACTGCGGAGCTGTTTTTT. Protein: CASSDAPGLPTAELFF.